Listed below are T cell receptor beta chains from one sample, sequenced in a study of technical replicates of blood from several donors. Clones were read by immunoSEQ multiplex PCR, and TCRdb kept only the in-frame ones, dropping some. The sample yields under 95,000 clones, around 93% seen once. The source material was T cells isolated from PBMCs. These receptors were obtained from a human donor in good health. The conserved cysteine and the conserved F or W are not part of the CDR3 here.

12	TRBV5-1	TRBJ2-3	ASSRTGLGDTQY
14	TRBV4-3	TRBJ1-2	ASSQAPQQTNYGYT
10	TRBV28	TRBJ2-7	ASNGAGYEQY
13	TRBV18	TRBJ2-7	ASSPEETAGYEQY
11	TRBV18	TRBJ2-7	ASSAGQGYEQY
18	TRBV9	TRBJ1-1	ASSVVGTGDRPTMNTEAF
10	TRBV27	TRBJ2-5	ASSNYRETQY
11	TRBV15	TRBJ1-1	ATSRFTGTEAF
10	TRBV5-6	TRBJ2-1	ASSLEGNEQF
13	TRBV5-6	TRBJ2-7	ASSLGGGVSYEQY
11	TRBV7-8	TRBJ1-2	ASGPGMSYGYT
13	TRBV7-9	TRBJ2-1	ASSLVQGHYNEQF
14	TRBV4-1	TRBJ2-1	ASSQVTSGSYNEQF
12	TRBV5-6	TRBJ2-5	ASRLGQVQETQY
11	TRBV6-5	TRBJ2-7	ASAGTGANEQY
12	TRBV27	TRBJ2-1	ASSPTSAWSEQF
10	TRBV10-3	TRBJ2-7	AATGGIGEQY
12	TRBV9	TRBJ2-1	ASSPWTSGDEQF
15	TRBV7-9	TRBJ1-4	ASSSLQGGGHNEKLF
12	TRBV27	TRBJ2-5	ASSSNAPQETQY
13	TRBV6-5	TRBJ1-2	ASGEAGGFDYGYT
13	TRBV27	TRBJ2-3	ASSWTGTQADTQY
12	TRBV5-1	TRBJ2-5	ASSLEAGVETQY
13	TRBV4-3	TRBJ2-1	ASSQRQATFNEQF
13	TRBV7-2	TRBJ1-5	ASSPGQASNQPQH
12	TRBV6-6	TRBJ2-7	ASSTGTGVGEQY
11	TRBV9	TRBJ2-1	ASSGTGGYEQF
12	TRBV6-5	TRBJ2-2	ASRNQGATGELF
12	TRBV28	TRBJ1-2	ASNPAQGSYGYT
12	TRBV5-1	TRBJ2-1	ASAGGANYNEQF
14	TRBV2	TRBJ2-5	ASSELGLAVQETQY
17	TRBV4-3	TRBJ2-7	ASSQERVGLAGVSYEQY
15	TRBV23-1	TRBJ1-4	ASTVNLSGGVGEKLF
12	TRBV7-2	TRBJ2-5	ASSLSPPPETQY
14	TRBV9	TRBJ2-5	ASSVGGLSPQETQY
12	TRBV27	TRBJ2-5	ASSGQRKQETQY
14	TRBV5-4	TRBJ2-1	ASSLYAGGLYNEQF
16	TRBV5-6	TRBJ2-7	ASSPRQGAGLRISEQY
11	TRBV9	TRBJ2-3	ASSAQGSDTQY
13	TRBV4-1	TRBJ2-7	ASSQVLGGGDEQY
10	TRBV2	TRBJ2-1	ASGLDYNEQF
11	TRBV11-2	TRBJ2-1	ASSLEGRLEQF
12	TRBV6-5	TRBJ2-2	ASRGTLTTGELF
10	TRBV6-5	TRBJ1-1	ASRGQNTEAF
12	TRBV5-1	TRBJ2-2	ASSQGLDSGELF
15	TRBV28	TRBJ2-4	ASSSPHTDLAKNIQY
11	TRBV4-2	TRBJ1-1	ASSQDQGFEAF
12	TRBV28	TRBJ1-5	ASRSGGYNQPQH
12	TRBV4-3	TRBJ2-2	ASSQEILELELF
12	TRBV7-2	TRBJ2-1	ASSFSRLPNEQF
12	TRBV5-1	TRBJ1-2	ASSSDSVNYGYT
14	TRBV9	TRBJ2-1	ASSVVGLREGNEQF